These 24 T cell receptor beta chains were all obtained from the same sample, sequenced in a study of T cell responses to AZD1222 COVID-19 vaccine. The assay was immunoSEQ multiplex PCR, and TCRdb's table has in-frame clones only and misses some. The data hold approximately 100,000 clones, with approximately 91% observed a single time. Material: peripheral blood, obtained on day 0 of AZD1222 vaccination. These receptors were collected from an adult in good health.

This clone was counted once. The chain employs TRBV6-2 or TRBV6-3 and TRBJ2-1, with D possibly called TRBD1 or TRBD2 (6 bases each). The germline V gene has CDR1 MNHEY and CDR2 SVGEGT. This CDR3 is 18 amino acids long. Trimming left V 5 bases short and J 3 bases short, with 23 bases between. The CDR3 DNA reads as TGTGCCAGCAGTCAAGGGGTTTGGGGGCGGGGCCTCTACAATGAGCAGTTCTTC. It is translated as CASSQGVWGRGLYNEQFF.

V is TRBV28 and J is TRBJ1-6; 10 bases fit TRBD1. Germline CDR1 is MDHEN and CDR2 is SYDVKM. The CDR3 extends over 17 amino acids. Trimming removed 4 bases from V and 6 bases from J; junction bases left unmatched: 9. The CDR3 DNA reads TGTGCCAGCAGTTCGATTCCGGGACAGGGGCCTAATTCACCCCTCCACTTT. It translates to CASSSIPGQGPNSPLHF. The full variable domain, rest sourced from reference TRBV28 and TRBJ1-6, is DVKVTQSSRYLVKRTGEKVFLECVQDMDHENMFWYRQDPGLGLRLIYFSYDVKMKEKGDIPEGYSVSREKKERFSLILESASTNQTSMYLCASSSIPGQGPNSPLHFGNGTRLTVT.

On this clone: The junction and the germline gene differ at one end; a read error may be behind it. The chain carries TRBV3-1 (or the pseudogene TRBV3-2) and TRBJ1-5, with unresolved D. The CDR3 loop spans 15 amino acids. Germline V CDR1 and CDR2: LGHDT, YNNKEL (reference sequence). Here the CDR3 reads CASSQVWGLNQPQLF. The CDR3 DNA sequence: TGTGCCAGCAGCCAAGTTTGGGGTTTAAATCAGCCCCAGCTTTTT.

The CDR3 protein is CASNLEGSEQFF. In DNA, the CDR3 is TGTGCCAGCAACCTAGAGGGCAGTGAGCAGTTCTTC. The chain uses TRBV7-9 and TRBJ2-1; D possibly corresponds to TRBD2 (5 bases). V was pared by 7 bases and J by 9 bases, with 13 bases between. This CDR3 is 12 amino acids long. Germline loops: CDR1 SEHNR, CDR2 FQNEAQ (reference sequence).

This clone was detected only once. The V and J genes are TRBV7-6 and TRBJ2-7; 14 bases fit TRBD2. The germline CDR1 and CDR2 sequences are SGHVS and FNYEAQ. V dropped 6 bases and J dropped 6; count of bases not matched to a gene: 10. This CDR3 is built from 16 residues. The CDR3 loop reads CASSYRLAGGPGEQYF. In DNA form, the CDR3 reads TGTGCCAGCAGTTACCGACTAGCGGGAGGGCCGGGCGAGCAGTACTTC.

The chain employs TRBV2 and TRBJ2-1, with unresolved D. V was pared by 3 bases and J by 0 bases, with 6 bases between. This CDR3 comprises 14 residues. Germline V gene data show CDR1 as SNHLY and CDR2 as FYNNEI. CDR3 DNA: TGTGCCAGCAGTGATCAAGGCTCCTACAATGAGCAGTTCTTC. Its protein is CASSDQGSYNEQFF.

The rearrangement links TRBV20-1 to TRBJ1-2; D ambiguous. This CDR3 has 11 residues. The germline CDR1 and CDR2 sequences are DFQATT and SNEGSKA (reference sequence). Trimming took 7 bases from V and 2 from J, leaving 8 bases between them. The CDR3 loop is CSVKVNYGYTF. The CDR3 DNA reads as TGCAGTGTTAAGGTGAACTATGGCTACACCTTC.

V is TRBV2 and J is TRBJ1-1, with D possibly TRBD1 on 6 matching bases. CDR3 size: 15 residues. Trimming removed 6 bases from V and 2 bases from J, with 16 bases in between. Germline V gene data show CDR1 as SNHLY and CDR2 as FYNNEI. CDR3 amino acids: CASRGRTDINTEAFF. In nucleotides, the CDR3 is TGTGCCAGCAGGGGTCGGACAGACATAAACACTGAAGCTTTCTTT.

V and J are TRBV5-8 and TRBJ1-5; D is possibly TRBD1 (5 bases). V was trimmed by 5 bases and J by 9 bases, leaving 12 bases between them. Germline loops: CDR1 SGHTS, CDR2 YDEGEE. This CDR3 is built from 12 residues. CDR3 in amino acids: CASRRSGGPQHF. The CDR3 nucleotides are TGTGCCAGCAGGCGATCTGGGGGGCCCCAGCATTTT. Using reference TRBV5-8 and TRBJ1-5 for the parts outside the CDR3, the full variable domain is EAGVTQSPTHLIKTRGQQATLRCSPISGHTSVYWYQQALGLGLQFLLWYDEGEERNRGNFPPRFSGRQFPNYSSELNVNALELEDSALYLCASRRSGGPQHFGDGTRLSIL.

This chain connects TRBV2 to TRBJ1-5; TRBD1 matches at 7 bases. Losses at the gene ends were 10 bases for V and 0 bases for J; bases not matched to a gene: 15. CDR3 size: 17 residues. Germline lookup yields CDR1 SNHLY and CDR2 FYNNEI. CDR3 protein: CATGGTDYDYSNQPQHF. CDR3 coding DNA: TGTGCCACCGGGGGGACAGACTACGATTATAGCAATCAGCCCCAGCATTTT.

This chain connects TRBV5-1 to TRBJ1-6; 9 bases align to TRBD1. CDR3 size: 14 residues. V lost 3 bases to trimming and J lost 9 bases; unmatched junction nucleotides: 4. The germline CDR1 and CDR2 sequences are SGHRS and YFSETQ. CDR3 nucleotide sequence: TGCGCCAGCAGCTCCACAGGGGGCACTTCACCCCTCCACTTT. Translated: CASSSTGGTSPLHF.

The chain recombines TRBV9 with TRBJ1-2; a possible D gene is TRBD1 (5 bases). CDR3 size: 16 residues. Germline V CDR1 and CDR2: SGDLS, YYNGEE. Trimming cost V 4 bases and J 5 bases, with 21 bases left between them. CDR3: CASSPPTAGIGYGYTF. The CDR3 DNA is TGTGCCAGCAGCCCCCCGACGGCAGGGATAGGGTATGGCTACACCTTC.

The chain combines TRBV29-1 with TRBJ1-2, with D possibly matching TRBD1 (6 bases). Germline V gene data show CDR1 as SQVTM and CDR2 as ANQGSEA. This CDR3 spans 14 amino acids. Trimming cost V 7 bases and J 6 bases, with 21 bases left between them. The DNA for the CDR3 is TGCAGCGGGGAAGACAGGCCCCGAGAGGATGGCTACACCTTC. Its translation: CSGEDRPREDGYTF.

V gene TRBV7-9 combines with J gene TRBJ1-6; D remains ambiguous. V gave up 5 bases and J gave up 14 bases, with 19 bases separating them. The CDR3 is 14 amino acids. The germline V gene has CDR1 SEHNR and CDR2 FQNEAQ (reference sequence). As DNA, the CDR3 is TGTGCCAGCAGCAACGGCCGGCTCATCTCAACCCTCCACTTT. Translating gives CASSNGRLISTLHF.

V usage is TRBV6-1 and J usage is TRBJ2-1; D gene uncertain. V lost 2 bases and J lost 0, with 8 bases in between. Germline V gene lookup returns CDR1 MNHNS and CDR2 SASEGT. CDR3 length: 15 residues. The CDR3 DNA reads TGTGCCAGCAGTGAACAGGTGAGCTCCTACAATGAGCAGTTCTTC. Protein sequence: CASSEQVSSYNEQFF.

As to this clone: The same CDR3 can be traced to other DNA sequences in this sample. The chain recombines TRBV7-9 with TRBJ1-3; no reliable D call. Germline V gives CDR1 SEHNR, CDR2 FQNEAQ (reference sequence). Deletions cut 0 bases from V and 0 bases from J, with 3 bases between. The CDR3 spans 14 residues. CDR3 sequence (DNA): TGTGCCAGCAGCTTAGCGGTCTCTGGAAACACCATATATTTT. Translation: CASSLAVSGNTIYF.

J is TRBJ1-1 and V is TRBV10-3, with D tentatively TRBD1 (6 bases). CDR1 ENHRY and CDR2 SYGVKD come from the germline V gene. V dropped 2 bases and J dropped 6 bases, with 10 bases sitting between them. CDR3 length: 13 residues. CDR3 protein: CAISEPRGPEAFF. The DNA for the CDR3 is TGTGCCATCAGTGAGCCCAGGGGCCCTGAAGCTTTCTTT.

This chain links TRBV28 with TRBJ2-7; D may be TRBD1 (7 bases). The CDR3 loop spans 14 amino acids. Germline loops: CDR1 MDHEN, CDR2 SYDVKM. Trimming removed 5 bases at V and 0 bases at J, with 11 bases between. This CDR3 is CASSQGGGSYEQYF. The CDR3 DNA reads as TGTGCCAGCAGTCAGGGGGGCGGCTCCTACGAGCAGTACTTC.

The genes are TRBV11-2 and TRBJ1-3; unclear D gene. This CDR3 spans 13 amino acids. Trimming pared 5 bases from V and 2 bases from J, leaving 7 bases between. Germline V gives CDR1 SGHAT, CDR2 FQNNGV. This CDR3 is CASSPPAGNTIYF. CDR3 bases: TGTGCCAGCAGCCCCCCGGCTGGAAACACCATATATTTT.

This clone is termed medium-sized. The chain employs TRBV6-1 and TRBJ1-6, with 12 nucleotides matching TRBD1. The germline gives CDR1 MNHNS, CDR2 SASEGT. This CDR3 region has 16 residues. V dropped 3 bases and J dropped 9; count of bases not matched to a gene: 6. The CDR3 loop is CASSEEPGQGASPLHF. Written as DNA, the CDR3 is TGTGCCAGCAGTGAGGAACCGGGACAGGGGGCTTCACCCCTCCACTTT.

This sequence joins TRBV3-1 (or the pseudogene TRBV3-2) and TRBJ2-1; 8 nucleotides agree with TRBD1. The trim removed 11 bases at V and 9 bases at J, leaving 9 bases unmatched. This CDR3 is 12 amino acids long. Germline V gene data show CDR1 as LGHDT and CDR2 as YNNKEL (reference sequence). CDR3 nucleotide sequence: TGTGCCGGAGGGACAGGAGGGGGTGAGCAGTTCTTC. Its translation: CAGGTGGGEQFF.

The V gene is TRBV5-4, the J gene TRBJ2-7; 9 nucleotides align to TRBD2. Trimming at V came to 10 bases and at J to 4 bases, leaving 21 bases not matched to a gene. The germline CDR1 and CDR2 sequences are SGHNT and YYREEE (reference sequence). The CDR3 sequence is 17 residues long. CDR3 residues: CARCWGLGGGAGYEQYF. The CDR3 DNA follows: TGTGCCCGCTGCTGGGGGCTGGGCGGGGGGGCCGGTTACGAGCAGTACTTC.

Here the CDR3 DNA reads TGTGCCAGCTCACCAGCCTTGGGGCCCCAGCATTTT. Translated: CASSPALGPQHF. This chain uses TRBV18 with TRBJ1-5; no clear D. The CDR3 is 12 residues long. Trimming stripped 2 bases from V and 9 bases from J, with 8 bases between. Germline CDR1 is KGHSH and CDR2 is LQKENI.

The gene calls are TRBV27 and TRBJ2-1; 9 bases agree with TRBD2. Trimming removed 8 bases from V and 0 bases from J; junction bases left unmatched: 17. CDR3 size: 19 residues. Germline V lookup: CDR1 MNHEY, CDR2 SMNVEV (reference sequence). CDR3 sequence: CASYIAVSGRPSSYNEQFF. The CDR3 nucleotides read TGTGCCAGCTACATCGCGGTAAGCGGGAGGCCGAGCTCCTACAATGAGCAGTTCTTC.